These T cell receptor beta chains were read from a single sample in a study of breast tumors, draining lymph nodes, adjacent tissues. TCRdb recomputed calls from the multiplex PCR reads with MiXCR, one row per CDR3 protein. The repertoire has roughly 110,000 distinct CDR3 sequences, more than 30% of them found once; the top ten carry 5.5% to 7%. The sequenced material came from axillary lymph node tissue. All receptors come from a female donor with breast cancer. Some clones in this sample may be carry-over from other donors' samples. The CDR3 runs from the conserved cysteine through the conserved F or W. The order of the fields is J gene, D gene, clone size, V gene, CDR3 DNA, CDR3 protein. The D gene is left open where the match is weak. Not all rows give a size; the values are once, few, many and, for expanded clones, a class.

TRBJ2-3 TRBD1 many TRBV12-3/TRBV12-4 TGTGCCAGCAGTTCGGACAGGCTAACCGATACGCAGTATTTT CASSSDRLTDTQYF
TRBJ2-5 - few TRBV27 TGTGCCAGCACCAAATCTTACGTGGAGACCCAGTACTTC CASTKSYVETQYF
TRBJ1-4 - many TRBV19 TGTGCCAGTAGTATTCGGTTGGGCGCACGGTTTGGTGAAAAACTGTTTTTT CASSIRLGARFGEKLFF
TRBJ1-3 TRBD1 many TRBV20-1 TGCAGTGCCCCTTCGAACGGACAGGGAGAAAACACCATATATTTT CSAPSNGQGENTIYF
TRBJ2-7 - many TRBV5-8 TGTGCCAGCAGCTTGGTGGGGGCTAGCGCCACGTCCTACGAGCAGTACTTC CASSLVGASATSYEQYF
TRBJ2-3 TRBD1 - TRBV20-1 TGCAGTGCCGAACCGGGACAGGAGAAGGATACGCAGTATTTT CSAEPGQEKDTQYF
TRBJ2-5 - many TRBV18 TGTGCCAGCTCACCACCGACGGGGAGGGAGACCCAGTACTTC CASSPPTGRETQYF
TRBJ1-1 TRBD1 - TRBV19 TGTGCCAGTAAAAGGGACAGGGGTAACACTGAAGCTTTCTTT CASKRDRGNTEAFF
TRBJ2-7 TRBD1 - TRBV12-3/TRBV12-4 TGTGCCAGCAGCCAAAGGGGGCTCTACGAGCAGTACTTC CASSQRGLYEQYF
TRBJ2-1 - many TRBV6-2/TRBV6-3 TGTGCCAGCAGTTATGGCAAACTCAATGAGCAGTTCTTC CASSYGKLNEQFF
TRBJ1-2 - many TRBV7-8 TGTGCCAGCAGTCTAGCACAGGGAGCTAACTATGGCTACCCCTTC CASSLAQGANYGYPF
TRBJ1-6 - many TRBV2 TGTGCCAGCAGGATACAAGGGGATTCACCCCTCCACTTT CASRIQGDSPLHF
TRBJ2-7 - - TRBV14 TGTGCCAGCAGCCAAGGGAACAGGACCCCCAAGATCTACGAGCAGCACTTC CASSQGNRTPKIYEQHF
TRBJ2-3 - many TRBV24-1 TGTGCCACCTCCCTCGAGGGTGCAGATACGCAGTATTTT CATSLEGADTQYF